A selection of T cell receptor beta chains follows, all from one sample in a study of beta chain features in type 1 diabetes. Here immunoSEQ multiplex PCR was the method, and the copy in TCRdb shows in-frame clones only, minus some. The profile shows fewer than 300,000 clones, just over 20% of them singletons. Sequenced sample: naive CD4+ T cells from blood. The origin of the receptors is a woman aged 40 to 50 with type 1 diabetes. CDR3s include the opening cysteine and the closing phenylalanine or tryptophan. The D gene is left open where the match is weak. Only some rows state a clone size, as once, few, many or a class for expanded clones.

V gene	D gene	J gene	clone size	CDR3 protein	CDR3 DNA
TRBV18	TRBD1	TRBJ1-4	few	CASSLQGADEKLFF	TGTGCCAGCTCATTACAGGGGGCGGATGAAAAACTGTTTTTT
TRBV7-8	TRBD1	TRBJ1-2	-	CASSLPGQSVGYGYTF	TGTGCCAGCAGCCTCCCGGGACAGAGCGTTGGATATGGCTACACCTTC
TRBV2	TRBD1	TRBJ1-5	-	CASSGTGNQPQHF	TGTGCCAGCAGTGGGACAGGGAATCAGCCCCAGCATTTT
TRBV9	TRBD1	TRBJ2-2	few	CASSVDRGRTGELFF	TGTGCCAGCAGCGTAGACAGGGGACGGACCGGGGAGCTGTTTTTT
TRBV7-2	-	TRBJ1-2	-	CASSLEGWAPGYTF	TGTGCCAGCAGCTTGGAAGGATGGGCGCCTGGCTACACCTTC
TRBV28	-	TRBJ2-3	-	CASSFFVTDTQYF	TGTGCCAGCAGTTTTTTCGTCACAGATACGCAGTATTTT
TRBV5-6	TRBD1	TRBJ2-7	-	CASSLWTGISYEQYF	TGTGCCAGCAGCTTGTGGACAGGGATTTCCTACGAGCAGTACTTC
TRBV29-1	TRBD2	TRBJ2-7	-	CSVGGTSGGPSYEQYF	TGCAGCGTTGGGGGGACTAGCGGGGGCCCATCCTACGAGCAGTACTTC
TRBV6-5	-	TRBJ1-5	-	CASSYGGASQPQHF	TGTGCCAGCAGTTACGGAGGGGCGAGCCAGCCCCAGCATTTT
TRBV5-1	-	TRBJ1-2	-	CASSLSPYAYGYTF	TGCGCCAGCAGCTTGAGCCCATACGCATATGGCTACACCTTC
TRBV27	-	TRBJ1-2	-	CASSLSGADGYTF	TGTGCCAGCAGTTTGTCAGGGGCGGATGGCTACACCTTC
TRBV30	-	TRBJ2-2	few	CACKSQEYTGELFF	TGTGCCTGCAAATCACAGGAATACACCGGGGAGCTGTTTTTT
TRBV7-3	TRBD2	TRBJ2-1	-	CASGPSGGYNEQFF	TGTGCCAGCGGGCCTTCGGGGGGTTACAATGAGCAGTTCTTC
TRBV28	TRBD2	TRBJ2-5	-	CASSPTRVAGAQETQYF	TGTGCCAGCAGTCCCACCCGGGTGGCGGGAGCGCAAGAGACCCAGTACTTC
TRBV27	TRBD1	TRBJ2-5	-	CASSWTGGLETQYF	TGTGCCAGCAGTTGGACAGGGGGATTAGAGACCCAGTACTTC
TRBV25-1	-	TRBJ1-2	-	CASSVRLGGNYGYTF	TGTGCCAGCAGTGTGAGACTCGGGGGGAACTATGGCTACACCTTC
TRBV13	-	TRBJ2-7	-	CASSLGDRNTYEQYF	TGTGCCAGCAGCTTAGGCGACAGGAACACCTACGAGCAGTACTTC
TRBV21-1	-	TRBJ1-2	few	CASSKALQTGGSVYGYTF	TGTGCCAGCAGCAAAGCTCTCCAGACAGGGGGCTCAGTCTATGGCTACACCTTC
TRBV7-2	TRBD2	TRBJ2-1	few	CASSPGGGTEPFF	TGTGCCAGCAGCCCCGGGGGGGGTACTGAACCGTTCTTC
TRBV5-4	-	TRBJ2-3	-	CASSLVSIGGDTQYF	TGTGCCAGCAGCTTGGTGTCCATTGGAGGAGATACGCAGTATTTT
TRBV5-1	TRBD1	TRBJ2-1	few	CASSVTGPYNEQFF	TGCGCCAGCAGCGTGACAGGGCCCTACAATGAGCAGTTCTTC
TRBV4-2	TRBD1	TRBJ1-2	few	CASSQEGQGAFGYTF	TGTGCCAGCAGCCAAGAAGGACAGGGGGCTTTCGGCTACACCTTC
TRBV7-9	-	TRBJ2-7	-	CASSFPQGEQYF	TGTGCCAGCAGCTTCCCCCAGGGCGAGCAGTACTTC
TRBV2	-	TRBJ2-7	-	CASSRQTLVYEQYF	TGTGCCAGCAGTCGACAGACTCTCGTCTACGAGCAGTACTTC
TRBV18	-	TRBJ1-4	-	CASSPRQVATNEKLFF	TGTGCCAGCTCACCACGACAGGTCGCAACTAATGAAAAACTGTTTTTT
TRBV30	TRBD1	TRBJ2-5	few	CAWSATGGETQYF	TGTGCCTGGAGTGCAACAGGGGGGGAGACCCAGTACTTC
TRBV30	-	TRBJ2-1	few	CAWSVAGSSYNEQFF	TGTGCCTGGAGTGTGGCGGGGAGCTCCTACAATGAGCAGTTCTTC
TRBV6-7	-	TRBJ1-1	-	CASSPDQGTNTEAFF	TGTGCCAGCAGCCCTGACCAGGGAACGAACACTGAAGCTTTCTTT
TRBV7-3	TRBD1	TRBJ2-2	few	CASSLTMGTGDTGELFF	TGTGCCAGCAGCTTAACGATGGGGACAGGGGACACCGGGGAGCTGTTTTTT
TRBV28	-	TRBJ1-2	few	CASSEGRGYTF	TGTGCCAGCAGTGAGGGGAGGGGCTACACCTTC
TRBV30	-	TRBJ1-1	-	CAWCSEGTEAFF	TGTGCCTGGTGCAGTGAGGGCACTGAAGCTTTCTTT
TRBV13	TRBD1	TRBJ2-1	-	CASSPRDRGYNEQFF	TGTGCCAGCAGCCCCCGGGACAGGGGTTACAATGAGCAGTTCTTC
TRBV4-2	TRBD1	TRBJ1-2	-	CASSPRQGVSGYTF	TGTGCCAGCAGTCCAAGACAGGGAGTATCCGGCTACACCTTC
TRBV6-6	-	TRBJ2-2	-	CASRGLGDTGELFF	TGTGCCAGCAGAGGTCTAGGGGACACCGGGGAGCTGTTTTTT